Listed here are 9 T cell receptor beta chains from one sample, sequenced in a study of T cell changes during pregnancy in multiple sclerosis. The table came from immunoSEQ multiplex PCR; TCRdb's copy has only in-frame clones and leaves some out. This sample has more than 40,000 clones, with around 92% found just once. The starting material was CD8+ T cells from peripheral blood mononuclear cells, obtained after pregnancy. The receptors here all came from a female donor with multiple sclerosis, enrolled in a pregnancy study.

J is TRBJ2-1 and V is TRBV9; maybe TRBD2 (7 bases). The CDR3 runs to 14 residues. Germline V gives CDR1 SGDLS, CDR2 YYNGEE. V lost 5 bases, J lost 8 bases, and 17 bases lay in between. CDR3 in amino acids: CASRPIGGQDEQFF. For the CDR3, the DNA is TGTGCCAGCAGGCCAATCGGGGGGCAAGATGAGCAGTTCTTC.

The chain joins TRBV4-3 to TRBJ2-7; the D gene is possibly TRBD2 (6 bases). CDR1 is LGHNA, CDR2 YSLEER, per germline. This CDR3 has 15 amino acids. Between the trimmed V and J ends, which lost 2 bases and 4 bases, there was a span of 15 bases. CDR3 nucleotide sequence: TGCGCCAGCAGCCAAAGGAATCTAGCGCAGTACGAGCAGTACTTC. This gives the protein CASSQRNLAQYEQYF.

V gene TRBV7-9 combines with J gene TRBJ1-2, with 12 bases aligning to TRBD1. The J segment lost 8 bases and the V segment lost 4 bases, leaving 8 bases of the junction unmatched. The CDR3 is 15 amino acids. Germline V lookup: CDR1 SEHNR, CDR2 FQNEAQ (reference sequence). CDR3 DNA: TGTGCCAGCAGCTCTGGGACAGGGGGCTTCTGGGGCTACACCTTC. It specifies CASSSGTGGFWGYTF.

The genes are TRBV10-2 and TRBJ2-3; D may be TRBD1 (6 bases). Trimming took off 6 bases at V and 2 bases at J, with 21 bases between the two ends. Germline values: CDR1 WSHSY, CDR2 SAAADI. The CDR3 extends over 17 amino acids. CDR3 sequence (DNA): TGCGCCAGCAGCCAATACCCACCGGACAGAAACACAGATACGCAGTATTTT. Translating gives CASSQYPPDRNTDTQYF.

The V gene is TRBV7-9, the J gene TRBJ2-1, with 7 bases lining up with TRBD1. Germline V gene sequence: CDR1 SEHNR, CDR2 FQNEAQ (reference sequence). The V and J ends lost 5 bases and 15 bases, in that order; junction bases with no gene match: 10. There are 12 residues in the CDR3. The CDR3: CASSPTGSDSFF. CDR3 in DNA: TGTGCCAGCAGCCCGACAGGGAGCGACTCGTTCTTC.

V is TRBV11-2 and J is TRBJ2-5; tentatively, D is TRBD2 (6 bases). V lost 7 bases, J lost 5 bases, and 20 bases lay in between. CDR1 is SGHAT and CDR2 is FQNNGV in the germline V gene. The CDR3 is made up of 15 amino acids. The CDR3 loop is CASTRRKTSRETQYF. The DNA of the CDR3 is TGTGCCAGCACCCGGAGGAAGACTAGTCGTGAGACCCAGTACTTC.

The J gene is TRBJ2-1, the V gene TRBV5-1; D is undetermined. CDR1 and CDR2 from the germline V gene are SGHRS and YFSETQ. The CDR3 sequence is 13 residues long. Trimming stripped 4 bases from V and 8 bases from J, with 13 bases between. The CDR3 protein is CASSPLYMDEQFF. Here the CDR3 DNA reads TGCGCCAGCAGCCCGTTGTACATGGATGAGCAGTTCTTC.

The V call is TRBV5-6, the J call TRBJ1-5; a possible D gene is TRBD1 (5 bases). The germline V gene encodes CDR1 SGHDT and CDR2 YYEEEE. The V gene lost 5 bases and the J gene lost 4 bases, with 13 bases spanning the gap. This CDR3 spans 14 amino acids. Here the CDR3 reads CASSDTGRNQPQHF. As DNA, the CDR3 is TGTGCCAGCAGTGACACAGGTCGGAATCAGCCCCAGCATTTT.

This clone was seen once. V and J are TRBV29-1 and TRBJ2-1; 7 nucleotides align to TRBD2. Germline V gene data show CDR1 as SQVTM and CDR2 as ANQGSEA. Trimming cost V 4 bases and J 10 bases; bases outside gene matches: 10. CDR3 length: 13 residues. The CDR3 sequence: CSVAIVGREEQFF. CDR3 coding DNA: TGCAGCGTTGCAATCGTGGGGCGGGAGGAGCAGTTCTTC.